These 18 T cell receptor beta chains originate from one sample sequenced in a study of human T cells and chemical hapten exposure. TCRdb processed the RACE reads anew with MiXCR; each CDR3 protein has one entry. This table has around 300,000 distinct CDR3 sequences, approximately 6.3% appearing once. The time point: patch test 1, 2 weeks after DPC sensitization. Noted treatment: therapeutic diphenylcyclopropenone sensitization with weekly scalp DPC. The sequences come from whole blood, collected in connection with sensitization to the hapten diphenylcyclopropenone (DPC). The receptors were gathered from a woman aged 18 to 35 with alopecia areata. Some clones in this sample may be carry-over from other donors' samples.

The chain combines TRBV20-1 with TRBJ1-3, with unresolved D. The CDR3 runs 16 residues. Trimming left V 0 bases short and J 2 bases short, with 14 bases between. Germline CDR1 and CDR2: DFQATT and SNEGSKA (reference sequence). The CDR3 is CSARETYKGPGNTIYF. The CDR3 DNA reads as TGCAGTGCTAGAGAGACGTATAAGGGCCCTGGAAACACCATATATTTT.

This clonotype appeared a few times. V is TRBV5-1 and J is TRBJ2-5; 8 bases agree with TRBD2. The CDR3 spans 14 residues. CDR1 and CDR2 (germline): SGHRS, YFSETQ. V lost 3 bases to trimming and J lost 3 bases; unmatched junction nucleotides: 4. CDR3 in DNA: TGCGCCAGCAGCTCGGACGGGAGGGAAGAGACCCAGTACTTC. This gives the protein CASSSDGREETQYF.

This clonotype was picked up many times. The J gene is TRBJ2-7, the V gene TRBV5-6; a weak D match, TRBD1 (6 bases). Germline V gene lookup returns CDR1 SGHDT and CDR2 YYEEEE. The V end was cut by 3 bases, the J end by 3 bases, with 10 bases between. There are 13 residues in the CDR3. The CDR3 protein is CASSSGQLYEQYF. CDR3 bases: TGTGCCAGCAGCTCCGGACAGCTCTACGAGCAGTACTTC.

The chain combines TRBV28 with TRBJ1-1; D remains ambiguous. Germline values: CDR1 MDHEN, CDR2 SYDVKM. This CDR3 contains 14 residues. Trimming stripped 4 bases from V and 1 base from J, with 10 bases between. The CDR3: CASSSQNTNTEAFF. The DNA of the CDR3 is TGTGCCAGCAGTTCCCAGAATACGAACACTGAAGCTTTCTTT.

The sample holds a few counts of this clonotype. The CDR3 loop reads CATQASQGVSDEKLFF. The CDR3 DNA follows: TGTGCCACCCAGGCAAGTCAGGGGGTATCGGATGAAAAACTGTTTTTT. The V gene is TRBV24-1, the J gene TRBJ1-4, with 7 nucleotides matching TRBD1. The CDR3 is 16 residues long. The V gene's germline CDR1 is KGHDR and CDR2 SFDVKD. After removal of 9 bases from V and 6 bases from J, the junction contained 15 bases not matched to a gene.

Many counts were recorded for this clonotype. The V and J genes are TRBV29-1 and TRBJ1-1; no clear D. Germline loops: CDR1 SQVTM, CDR2 ANQGSEA. Deletions cut 4 bases from V and 0 bases from J, with 12 bases between. CDR3 length: 14 residues. CDR3 nucleotides: TGCAGCGTTGGCGGGATTTTTATGAACACTGAAGCTTTCTTT. It encodes CSVGGIFMNTEAFF.

At least ten counts were recorded for this clonotype. The chain is built from TRBV12-3 or TRBV12-4 and TRBJ2-1, with 9 bases matching TRBD2. The CDR3 spans 15 residues. J lost 4 bases, V lost 3 bases, and 4 bases had no gene match. CDR3 amino acids: CASSFRRGGYNEQFF. The DNA for the CDR3 is TGTGCCAGCAGTTTCCGGCGGGGGGGATACAATGAGCAGTTCTTC.

This clonotype was seen a few times. The genes are TRBV18 and TRBJ2-3, with D possibly matching TRBD1 (5 bases). The CDR3 has 15 amino acids. CDR1 is KGHSH, CDR2 LQKENI, per germline. The V end was cut by 3 bases, the J end by 2 bases, with 12 bases between. The CDR3 loop is CASSPVGANTDTQYF. The CDR3 coding sequence is TGTGCCAGCTCACCTGTAGGGGCGAACACAGATACGCAGTATTTT. The variable domain in full, with the rest retrieved from reference TRBV18 and TRBJ2-3, is NAGVMQNPRHLVRRRGQEARLRCSPMKGHSHVYWYRQLPEEGLKFMVYLQKENIIDESGMPKERFSAEFPKEGPSILRIQQVVRGDSAAYFCASSPVGANTDTQYFGPGTRLTVL.

This clonotype came up a few times. The chain has TRBV6-6 and TRBJ2-1, with 7 bases aligning to TRBD1. CDR1 and CDR2 from the germline V gene are MNHNY and SVGAGI (reference sequence). The CDR3 sequence is 13 residues long. V lost 4 bases, J lost 5 bases, and 2 bases stayed unmatched. The CDR3 sequence is CASSSGGNNEQFF. CDR3 bases: TGTGCCAGCAGTTCAGGGGGTAACAATGAGCAGTTCTTC.

This chain connects TRBV24-1 to TRBJ2-7; 8 bases fit TRBD1. Germline V gene data show CDR1 as KGHDR and CDR2 as SFDVKD. V dropped 5 bases and J dropped 2; count of bases not matched to a gene: 1. This CDR3 is built from 13 residues. DNA for the CDR3: TGTGCCACCAGTGCGGACAGGGCCTACGAGCAGTACTTC. It yields the protein CATSADRAYEQYF.

This clonotype was detected many times. V usage is TRBV27 and J usage is TRBJ2-3; 8 bases are shared with TRBD2. V trimming: 2 bases; J trimming: 2 bases; junction bases outside the gene matches: 12. CDR3 length: 18 residues. CDR1 and CDR2 (germline): MNHEY, SMNVEV (reference sequence). The chain's CDR3 is CASSLLNEAGVLTDTQYF. In DNA, the CDR3 is TGTGCCAGCAGTTTACTGAATGAAGCGGGGGTACTCACAGATACGCAGTATTTT.

This clonotype was counted many times. The chain uses TRBV9 and TRBJ1-1; D gene uncertain. V was clipped by 3 bases and J by 0 bases, with 12 bases between them. Germline lookup yields CDR1 SGDLS and CDR2 YYNGEE. The CDR3 totals 15 residues. CDR3 region: CASSARNVMNTEAFF. CDR3 nucleotide sequence: TGTGCCAGCAGCGCAAGAAACGTCATGAACACTGAAGCTTTCTTT.

This clonotype was detected only a few times. J is TRBJ1-1 and V is TRBV28; D perhaps matches TRBD1 (6 bases). Looked up from germline, CDR1 is MDHEN and CDR2 is SYDVKM. The CDR3 has 12 residues. Trimming took 10 bases from V and 3 from J, leaving 12 bases between them. The CDR3 sequence is CATRTEYTEAFF. CDR3 bases: TGTGCCACCAGGACAGAGTACACTGAAGCTTTCTTT. Complete variable domain (other parts from reference TRBV28 and TRBJ1-1): DVKVTQSSRYLVKRTGEKVFLECVQDMDHENMFWYRQDPGLGLRLIYFSYDVKMKEKGDIPEGYSVSREKKERFSLILESASTNQTSMYLCATRTEYTEAFFGQGTRLTVV.

The table lists this clonotype with many counts. The chain uses TRBV12-5 and TRBJ1-1; possibly TRBD1 for D (5 bases). The CDR3 is 13 amino acids. Germline lookup yields CDR1 LGHNT and CDR2 FRNRAP. Trimming shortened V by 7 bases and J by 6 bases, and 15 bases separated the two germline ends. As DNA, the CDR3 is TGTGCTAGTGTCCGAGACCAGGGCGCTGAAGCTTTCTTT. Translating it yields CASVRDQGAEAFF. Supplemented by reference TRBV12-5 and TRBJ1-1, the full variable domain reads DARVTQTPRHKVTEMGQEVTMRCQPILGHNTVFWYRQTMMQGLELLAYFRNRAPLDDSGMPKDRFSAEMPDATLATLKIQPSEPRDSAVYFCASVRDQGAEAFFGQGTRLTVV.

This clonotype was detected a few times. The chain has TRBV20-1 and TRBJ2-3; the match to TRBD2 covers 12 bases. Germline V gene sequence: CDR1 DFQATT, CDR2 SNEGSKA (reference sequence). V was pared by 1 base and J by 8 bases, with 7 bases of the junction left unmatched. This CDR3 spans 15 amino acids. The DNA for the CDR3 is TGCAGTGCTAGAGCCCGGACTAGCGGGGTTGGTACGCAGTATTTT. Its translation is CSARARTSGVGTQYF.

CDR3: CASNAYERARKTQYF. The DNA for the CDR3 is TGTGCCAGCAACGCCTACGAGAGGGCAAGAAAGACCCAGTACTTC. This chain connects TRBV5-8 to TRBJ2-5, with D possibly TRBD2 on 5 matching bases. CDR3 length: 15 residues. The germline CDR1 and CDR2 sequences are SGHTS and YDEGEE. Trimming took off 6 bases at V and 6 bases at J, with 21 bases between the two ends.

There are many counts of this clonotype. One end of the junction varies from germline; a read error may be responsible. The gene calls are TRBV6-6 and TRBJ2-2; D gene uncertain. Looked up from germline, CDR1 is MNHNY and CDR2 is SVGAGI (reference sequence). The CDR3 covers 13 residues. DNA for the CDR3: TGTGCCAGCAGTTACTCGTTGACTGGGGTGCTGTTTTTT. The encoded protein is CASSYSLTGVLFF.

This clonotype occurred many times. The CDR3 sequence: CASSVTSGHTDTQYF. Written as DNA, the CDR3 is TGTGCCAGCAGCGTAACATCGGGGCACACAGATACGCAGTATTTT. The chain joins TRBV9 to TRBJ2-3; possibly TRBD1 or TRBD2 for D (5 bases each). Germline values: CDR1 SGDLS, CDR2 YYNGEE. This CDR3 is built from 15 residues. V lost 1 base, J lost 2 bases, and 11 bases lay in between.